These 27 T cell receptor beta chains were sequenced from one sample in a study of cytomegalovirus exposure and HLA in healthy donors. Amplification used 60 Vbeta primers and 13 Jbeta primers. Some clones are missing from TCRdb's copy, which holds only in-frame ones; the method was immunoSEQ multiplex PCR. This table has tens of thousands of clones, 75% to 80% appearing once. The sample taken for sequencing was PBMCs. The receptors come from a man aged 35 to 55 in good health and CMV-seronegative.

The V gene is TRBV27, the J gene TRBJ2-5; TRBD1 agrees at 8 bases. TRBJ2-7 matches the DNA end more closely, so the J call is doubtful. Germline CDR1 and CDR2: MNHEY and SMNVEV (reference sequence). CDR3 length: 15 amino acids. In DNA, the CDR3 is TGTGCCAGCAGTTCCCGGACAGGGTTCAGCTACGAGCAGTACTTC. It codes for CASSSRTGFSYEQYF.

This rearrangement joins TRBV2 to TRBJ1-2; 8 bases align to TRBD1. The CDR3 runs 14 residues. The germline V gene encodes CDR1 SNHLY and CDR2 FYNNEI. V was pared by 3 bases and J by 1 base, with 1 base of the junction left unmatched. The CDR3 region is CASSDDRGNYGYTF. The CDR3 DNA sequence: TGTGCCAGCAGTGATGACAGGGGTAACTATGGCTACACCTTC.

The V gene is TRBV15, the J gene TRBJ1-1, with 7 bases lining up with TRBD1. There are 14 residues in the CDR3. CDR1 is LNHNV and CDR2 is YYDKDF in the germline V gene (reference sequence). V lost 0 bases to trimming and J lost 6 bases; unmatched junction nucleotides: 4. The CDR3 spells CATSRDPGGSEAFF. The DNA for the CDR3 is TGTGCCACCAGCAGAGACCCAGGGGGGTCTGAAGCTTTCTTT. Full variable domain (rest looked up from reference TRBV15 and TRBJ1-1): DAMVIQNPRYQVTQFGKPVTLSCSQTLNHNVMYWYQQKSSQAPKLLFHYYDKDFNNEADTPDNFQSRRPNTSFCFLDIRSPGLGDTAMYLCATSRDPGGSEAFFGQGTRLTVV.

The rearrangement uses TRBV5-4 and TRBJ2-1; a weak D match, TRBD1 (5 bases). V lost 2 bases and J 7 bases, leaving 16 bases between the germline ends. CDR3 length: 15 amino acids. Germline V gene lookup returns CDR1 SGHNT and CDR2 YYREEE (reference sequence). CDR3 protein: CASSLRGRGPNEQFF. In nucleotides, the CDR3 is TGTGCCAGCAGCTTAAGGGGAAGGGGTCCAAATGAGCAGTTCTTC.

This chain connects TRBV28 to TRBJ2-7, with D possibly matching TRBD2 (5 bases). CDR3 length: 14 amino acids. Trimming removed 5 bases from V and 1 base from J, with 12 bases in between. Germline lookup yields CDR1 MDHEN and CDR2 SYDVKM. The CDR3 loop reads CASSRLANSYEQYF. Written as DNA, the CDR3 is TGTGCCAGCAGTCGTTTAGCGAATTCCTACGAGCAGTACTTC. Using reference TRBV28 and TRBJ2-7 for the parts outside the CDR3, the full variable domain is DVKVTQSSRYLVKRTGEKVFLECVQDMDHENMFWYRQDPGLGLRLIYFSYDVKMKEKGDIPEGYSVSREKKERFSLILESASTNQTSMYLCASSRLANSYEQYFGPGTRLTVT.

This sequence joins TRBV6-1 and TRBJ2-1, with 10 bases matching TRBD2. The germline V gene has CDR1 MNHNS and CDR2 SASEGT. This CDR3 has 15 amino acids. V lost 1 base and J lost 8; bases outside the gene matches: 5. The DNA of the CDR3 is TGTGCCAGCAGTGAAGTGAGCGGGAGGGGAGATGAGCAGTTCTTC. This sequence encodes CASSEVSGRGDEQFF.

A few counts support this clone. The chain uses TRBV19 and TRBJ1-5; possible D gene TRBD1, 6 bases. Germline-derived CDR1 and CDR2 are LNHDA and SQIVND (reference sequence). Trimming cost V 0 bases and J 0 bases, with 15 bases left between them. This CDR3 comprises 18 residues. The CDR3: CASSIDGEGHYSNQPQHF. CDR3 sequence (DNA): TGTGCCAGTAGTATAGATGGAGAGGGACACTATAGCAATCAGCCCCAGCATTTT.

This clone has only one observation. The chain links TRBV6-1 to TRBJ1-2; tentatively, D is TRBD1 (6 bases). The V and J ends lost 8 bases and 4 bases respectively, with 11 bases between them. Germline V lookup: CDR1 MNHNS, CDR2 SASEGT. The CDR3 is made up of 12 amino acids. Here the CDR3 DNA reads TGTGCCAGCTTAGGACAGTTCTATGGCTACACCTTC. Residues: CASLGQFYGYTF.

Here the CDR3 reads CASSLGPGNGIQYF. CDR3 nucleotide sequence: TGTGCCAGCAGCTTAGGGCCAGGGAACGGCATTCAGTACTTC. This chain uses TRBV7-2 with TRBJ2-4; perhaps TRBD1 as D (5 bases). V shed 1 base and J shed 9 bases, with 13 bases lying between them. The CDR3 extends over 14 amino acids. Germline lookup yields CDR1 SGHTA and CDR2 FQGNSA. The variable domain in full, with the rest retrieved from reference TRBV7-2 and TRBJ2-4, is GAGVSQSPSNKVTEKGKDVELRCDPISGHTALYWYRQSLGQGLEFLIYFQGNSAPDKSGLPSDRFSAERTGGSVSTLTIQRTQQEDSAVYLCASSLGPGNGIQYFGAGTRLSVL.

The chain uses TRBV13 and TRBJ2-2; perhaps TRBD2 as D (5 bases). The CDR3 runs 14 residues. V was pared by 0 bases and J by 8 bases, with 10 bases between. The germline V gene encodes CDR1 PRHDT and CDR2 FYEKMQ (reference sequence). The CDR3, as DNA: TGTGCCAGCAGCTTAGGAGACTACTTGGGGGAGCTGTTTTTT. Its protein product is CASSLGDYLGELFF.

This sequence joins TRBV4-2 and TRBJ2-2; 8 bases line up with TRBD2. The J segment lost 3 bases and the V segment lost 3 bases, leaving 12 bases of the junction unmatched. The CDR3 contains 18 residues. Germline V gene sequence: CDR1 LGHNA, CDR2 YNFKEQ. Here the CDR3 reads CASSQGDFLAGHTGELFF. The CDR3 nucleotides read TGTGCCAGCAGCCAGGGGGACTTTCTAGCGGGTCACACCGGGGAGCTGTTTTTT.

This clone has just a few counts. The genes are TRBV10-3 and TRBJ2-7; 10 bases line up with TRBD1. The CDR3 totals 14 residues. In germline, CDR1 is ENHRY, CDR2 SYGVKD. V trimming: 4 bases; J trimming: 4 bases; junction bases outside the gene matches: 4. CDR3 DNA: TGTGCCATCAGTGGGACAGGGGGTAAATACGAGCAGTACTTC. Translation: CAISGTGGKYEQYF.

J is TRBJ1-1 and V is TRBV7-9, with D possibly TRBD1 on 5 matching bases. The CDR3 is made up of 13 amino acids. V dropped 5 bases and J dropped 3 bases, with 10 bases sitting between them. Germline V gene sequence: CDR1 SEHNR, CDR2 FQNEAQ (reference sequence). CDR3 in DNA: TGTGCCAGCAGCCCCCCAGGGTACACTGAAGCTTTCTTT. Amino acid sequence: CASSPPGYTEAFF.

This chain uses TRBV18 with TRBJ1-5; TRBD1 aligns across 10 bases. CDR1 is KGHSH and CDR2 is LQKENI in the germline V gene. The J segment lost 7 bases and the V segment lost 6 bases, leaving 3 bases of the junction unmatched. This CDR3 is built from 13 residues. The CDR3 protein is CASSMDRGQPQHF. For the CDR3, the DNA is TGTGCCAGCTCCATGGACAGGGGGCAGCCCCAGCATTTT.

The rearrangement uses TRBV7-2 and TRBJ2-3; TRBD1 might be the D (5 bases). The CDR3 has 16 amino acids. Looked up from germline, CDR1 is SGHTA and CDR2 is FQGNSA. The V gene lost 1 base and the J gene lost 4 bases, with 15 bases spanning the gap. The CDR3 spells CASSLEGRTKPDTQYF. DNA for the CDR3: TGTGCCAGCAGCTTAGAAGGACGGACAAAACCAGATACGCAGTATTTT.

The rearrangement links TRBV6-5 to TRBJ1-2, with D unclear. CDR3 length: 12 residues. The V gene lost 6 bases and the J gene lost 1 base, with 6 bases spanning the gap. Germline CDR1 MNHEY, CDR2 SVGAGI. This CDR3 reads CASRRDNYGYTF. The CDR3, as DNA: TGTGCCAGCAGGAGGGATAACTATGGCTACACCTTC.

This chain uses TRBV28 with TRBJ2-7; the match to TRBD1 covers 10 bases. Trimming took 5 bases from V and 2 from J; bases not matched to a gene: 18. The CDR3 covers 19 residues. CDR1 is MDHEN, CDR2 SYDVKM, per germline. Here the CDR3 DNA reads TGTGCCAGCAGTCTTCAGGACAGGGGGAGAGGCATAGAGGCCTACGAGCAGTACTTC. Residues: CASSLQDRGRGIEAYEQYF.

A single count supports this clone. The V and J genes are TRBV29-1 and TRBJ2-7; D call uncertain. V lost 1 base to trimming and J lost 7 bases, with 17 bases between them. Germline V CDR1 and CDR2: SQVTM, ANQGSEA. The CDR3 is made up of 14 amino acids. CDR3 residues: CSVEGRPGSFEQYF. DNA of the CDR3: TGCAGCGTTGAAGGACGCCCGGGTTCTTTTGAGCAGTACTTC.

The chain joins TRBV5-6 to TRBJ2-3; 7 bases fit TRBD1. This CDR3 has 16 amino acids. CDR1 and CDR2 from the germline V gene are SGHDT and YYEEEE. Trimming took 0 bases from V and 5 from J; bases not matched to a gene: 9. The CDR3 reads CASSLAGTEVIDTQYF. The DNA of the CDR3 is TGTGCCAGCAGCTTGGCCGGGACAGAAGTGATAGATACGCAGTATTTT.

The V and J genes are TRBV7-9 and TRBJ2-1; no clear D. Between the trimmed V and J ends, which lost 1 base and 10 bases, there was a span of 5 bases. CDR1 is SEHNR and CDR2 is FQNEAQ in the germline V gene (reference sequence). This CDR3 has 11 amino acids. As DNA, the CDR3 is TGTGCCAGCAGCTTAGTAGCCGAGCAGTTCTTC. As protein: CASSLVAEQFF.

The V gene is TRBV7-8, the J gene TRBJ2-7; 8 nucleotides align to TRBD1. V gave up 1 base and J gave up 3 bases; unmatched junction bases: 8. This CDR3 has 16 residues. Germline V gene lookup returns CDR1 SGHVS and CDR2 FQNEAQ. The CDR3 region is CASSLGVGDRHYEQYF. The DNA for the CDR3 is TGTGCCAGCAGCTTAGGTGTGGGGGACAGGCACTACGAGCAGTACTTC. The variable domain in full, with the rest retrieved from reference TRBV7-8 and TRBJ2-7, is GAGVSQSPRYKVAKRGQDVALRCDPISGHVSLFWYQQALGQGPEFLTYFQNEAQLDKSGLPSDRFFAERPEGSVSTLKIQRTQQEDSAVYLCASSLGVGDRHYEQYFGPGTRLTVT.

This clone turned up a few times. The rearrangement joins TRBV30 to TRBJ1-3; 9 nucleotides match TRBD1. From germline, CDR1 is GTSNPN and CDR2 SVGIG (reference sequence). The CDR3 sequence is 15 residues long. V shed 2 bases and J 2 bases; nucleotides not matched to a gene: 4. CDR3: CAWSPDRGTGNTIYF. In nucleotides, the CDR3 is TGTGCCTGGAGTCCAGACAGGGGGACTGGAAACACCATATATTTT.

This chain uses TRBV19 with TRBJ1-2; 8 nucleotides line up with TRBD1. Germline CDR1 and CDR2: LNHDA and SQIVND (reference sequence). The CDR3 is 13 residues long. V shed 6 bases and J 5 bases; nucleotides not matched to a gene: 5. CDR3 in DNA: TGTGCCAGTAGAGCTGACAGGGGATATGGCTACACCTTC. Protein: CASRADRGYGYTF.

The chain has TRBV25-1 and TRBJ1-1, with D unclear. Deletions cut 4 bases from V and 0 bases from J, with 6 bases between. CDR3 length equals 13 residues. CDR1 and CDR2 (germline): MGHDK, SYGVNS. CDR3 nucleotides: TGTGCCAGCAGTGGGAGGATGAACACTGAAGCTTTCTTT. It codes for CASSGRMNTEAFF.

V gene TRBV7-2 combines with J gene TRBJ2-1; no reliable D call. V lost 5 bases and J 9 bases, leaving 8 bases between the germline ends. CDR1 and CDR2 (germline): SGHTA, FQGNSA. CDR3 length: 11 residues. In DNA form, the CDR3 reads TGTGCCAGCAGCCCCAGATTTGAGCAGTTCTTC. Translated: CASSPRFEQFF.

This clone was detected only once. The chain carries TRBV5-1 and TRBJ1-2; possibly TRBD1 for D (6 bases). Germline V gene lookup returns CDR1 SGHRS and CDR2 YFSETQ. The CDR3 is 12 residues long. Trimming shortened V by 5 bases and J by 4 bases, and 9 bases separated the two germline ends. The CDR3 sequence: CASSGGGYGYTF. CDR3 bases: TGCGCCAGCAGTGGGGGCGGCTATGGCTACACCTTC.

This clone was seen just once. The chain employs TRBV29-1 and TRBJ1-3; unclear D gene. Germline assignment: CDR1 SQVTM and CDR2 ANQGSEA. The germline V and J ends were trimmed by 7 bases and 7 bases, with 11 bases remaining between them. This CDR3 spans 11 amino acids. The CDR3 coding sequence is TGCAGCGGGTGGAGGTTGAACACCATATATTTT. This encodes CSGWRLNTIYF.